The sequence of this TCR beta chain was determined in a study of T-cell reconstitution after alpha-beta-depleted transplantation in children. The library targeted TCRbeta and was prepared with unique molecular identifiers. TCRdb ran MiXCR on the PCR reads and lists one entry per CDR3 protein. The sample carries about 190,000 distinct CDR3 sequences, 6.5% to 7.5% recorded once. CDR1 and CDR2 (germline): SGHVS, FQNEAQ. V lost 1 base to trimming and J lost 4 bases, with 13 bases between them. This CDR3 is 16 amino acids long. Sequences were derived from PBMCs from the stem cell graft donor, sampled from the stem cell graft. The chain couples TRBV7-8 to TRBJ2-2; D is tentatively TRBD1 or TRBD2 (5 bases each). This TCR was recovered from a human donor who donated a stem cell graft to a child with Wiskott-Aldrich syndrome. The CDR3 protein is CASSLELGDSTGELFF. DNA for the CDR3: TGTGCCAGCAGCTTAGAATTGGGGGATAGCACCGGGGAGCTGTTTTTT.